These T cell receptor beta chains were read from a single sample in a study of blood T cell repertoires in COVID-19. The data were produced by immunoSEQ multiplex PCR, yet TCRdb's version contains in-frame clones alone and is incomplete. The sample shows approximately 230,000 clones, 85% to 90% of them seen only once. The sequenced sample consisted of peripheral blood. The receptors come from a man aged 80 or over with acute or convalescent COVID-19. Both conserved end residues are part of each CDR3. D genes are given only for firm matches. Size is stated for part of the rows, as once, few or many counts, or as a class when the clone is expanded.

d_call: -
j_call: TRBJ2-3
v_call: TRBV5-5
clone_size: -
cdr3_aa: CASSISDTQYF
cdr3_nt: TGTGCCAGCAGCATATCCGATACGCAGTATTTT

d_call: TRBD2
j_call: TRBJ2-7
v_call: TRBV28
clone_size: -
cdr3_aa: CASSSLGLAGVNEQYF
cdr3_nt: TGTGCCAGCAGTTCTTTGGGACTAGCGGGAGTGAACGAGCAGTACTTC

d_call: -
j_call: TRBJ1-1
v_call: TRBV10-3
clone_size: once
cdr3_aa: CAIRREEGTEAFF
cdr3_nt: TGTGCCATCAGAAGGGAGGAAGGCACTGAAGCTTTCTTT

d_call: TRBD1
j_call: TRBJ1-5
v_call: TRBV6-5
clone_size: -
cdr3_aa: CASSRTGLRPQHF
cdr3_nt: TGTGCCAGCAGTCGGACAGGTCTCCGGCCCCAGCATTTT

d_call: TRBD1
j_call: TRBJ2-3
v_call: TRBV3-1/TRBV3-2
clone_size: -
cdr3_aa: CASSRTGAYTDTQYF
cdr3_nt: TGTGCCAGCAGCCGAACAGGGGCGTACACAGATACGCAGTATTTT

d_call: -
j_call: TRBJ2-6
v_call: TRBV7-6
clone_size: -
cdr3_aa: CASSLVRSGANVLTF
cdr3_nt: TGTGCCAGCAGCTTAGTCCGCTCTGGGGCCAACGTCCTGACTTTC

d_call: -
j_call: TRBJ1-1
v_call: TRBV5-1
clone_size: -
cdr3_aa: CASSPGSSTEAFF
cdr3_nt: TGCGCCAGCAGTCCTGGGAGTAGCACTGAAGCTTTCTTT

d_call: -
j_call: TRBJ2-4
v_call: TRBV7-9
clone_size: -
cdr3_aa: CASSPEGPSKNIQYF
cdr3_nt: TGTGCCAGCAGCCCAGAGGGCCCTTCCAAAAACATTCAGTACTTC

d_call: TRBD1
j_call: TRBJ2-4
v_call: TRBV19
clone_size: -
cdr3_aa: CASSMKDRSSHF
cdr3_nt: TGTGCCAGTAGTATGAAGGACAGGTCGAGCCACTTC

d_call: -
j_call: TRBJ1-5
v_call: TRBV16
clone_size: -
cdr3_aa: CASSQGQANSNQPQHF
cdr3_nt: TGTGCCAGCAGCCAAGGCCAGGCGAATAGCAATCAGCCCCAGCATTTT

d_call: -
j_call: TRBJ2-1
v_call: TRBV5-1
clone_size: -
cdr3_aa: CASSLVLATDEQFF
cdr3_nt: TGCGCCAGCAGCTTGGTCTTAGCTACGGATGAGCAGTTCTTC

d_call: -
j_call: TRBJ2-2
v_call: TRBV6-1
clone_size: once
cdr3_aa: CASSLLTWSGELFF
cdr3_nt: TGTGCCAGCAGCTTACTAACTTGGTCCGGGGAGCTGTTTTTT

d_call: -
j_call: TRBJ1-1
v_call: TRBV5-1
clone_size: -
cdr3_aa: CASSFPGSSYLNTEAFF
cdr3_nt: TGCGCCAGCAGCTTCCCAGGCAGCTCTTATCTGAACACTGAAGCTTTCTTT

d_call: -
j_call: TRBJ2-1
v_call: TRBV19
clone_size: -
cdr3_aa: CATSRFRLGDNEQFF
cdr3_nt: TGTGCCACCAGTAGGTTTAGACTAGGGGACAATGAGCAGTTCTTC

d_call: -
j_call: TRBJ2-1
v_call: TRBV24-1
clone_size: -
cdr3_aa: CATSDQYSYNEQFF
cdr3_nt: TGTGCCACCAGTGATCAGTACTCCTACAATGAGCAGTTCTTC

d_call: -
j_call: TRBJ2-7
v_call: TRBV15
clone_size: -
cdr3_aa: CATSRDFVDSREQYF
cdr3_nt: TGTGCCACCAGCAGAGACTTTGTTGACAGTCGCGAGCAGTACTTC

d_call: -
j_call: TRBJ1-4
v_call: TRBV5-6
clone_size: -
cdr3_aa: CASSLRGEKLFF
cdr3_nt: TGTGCCAGCAGCTTAAGGGGTGAAAAACTGTTTTTT

d_call: TRBD2
j_call: TRBJ2-5
v_call: TRBV9
clone_size: -
cdr3_aa: CASTRGLPGLGKQETQYF
cdr3_nt: TGTGCCAGCACCCGAGGGCTCCCGGGACTAGGCAAACAAGAGACCCAGTACTTC

d_call: TRBD1
j_call: TRBJ1-1
v_call: TRBV19
clone_size: -
cdr3_aa: CASSTHGTVGTEAFF
cdr3_nt: TGTGCCAGTAGTACACACGGGACAGTGGGTACTGAAGCTTTCTTT

d_call: -
j_call: TRBJ2-5
v_call: TRBV7-2
clone_size: -
cdr3_aa: CASSPQSRRRVKETQYF
cdr3_nt: TGTGCCAGCAGCCCCCAATCCCGGAGGAGGGTAAAAGAGACCCAGTACTTC

d_call: -
j_call: TRBJ2-2
v_call: TRBV5-4
clone_size: -
cdr3_aa: CASSLQVTSDTGELFF
cdr3_nt: TGTGCCAGCAGCTTGCAGGTCACTAGTGACACCGGGGAGCTGTTTTTT

d_call: TRBD1
j_call: TRBJ1-6
v_call: TRBV19
clone_size: -
cdr3_aa: CASSWDSSYNSPLHF
cdr3_nt: TGTGCCAGTAGTTGGGACAGCTCCTATAATTCACCCCTCCACTTT

d_call: TRBD2
j_call: TRBJ2-7
v_call: TRBV3-1/TRBV3-2
clone_size: -
cdr3_aa: CASSHRLAYEQYF
cdr3_nt: TGTGCCAGCAGCCACAGACTAGCTTACGAGCAGTACTTC

d_call: -
j_call: TRBJ2-5
v_call: TRBV18
clone_size: -
cdr3_aa: CASSPPGEETQYF
cdr3_nt: TGTGCCAGCTCACCGCCAGGGGAAGAGACCCAGTACTTC

d_call: -
j_call: TRBJ2-5
v_call: TRBV5-1
clone_size: -
cdr3_aa: CASSLGDSQETQYF
cdr3_nt: TGCGCCAGCAGCTTGGGCGACAGCCAAGAGACCCAGTACTTC

d_call: -
j_call: TRBJ2-3
v_call: TRBV29-1
clone_size: -
cdr3_aa: CSVEGPGSTDTQYF
cdr3_nt: TGCAGCGTTGAAGGCCCAGGGAGCACAGATACGCAGTATTTT

d_call: TRBD2
j_call: TRBJ2-3
v_call: TRBV5-1
clone_size: -
cdr3_aa: CASSATSGRDTQYF
cdr3_nt: TGCGCCAGCAGCGCCACTAGCGGGAGGGATACGCAGTATTTT